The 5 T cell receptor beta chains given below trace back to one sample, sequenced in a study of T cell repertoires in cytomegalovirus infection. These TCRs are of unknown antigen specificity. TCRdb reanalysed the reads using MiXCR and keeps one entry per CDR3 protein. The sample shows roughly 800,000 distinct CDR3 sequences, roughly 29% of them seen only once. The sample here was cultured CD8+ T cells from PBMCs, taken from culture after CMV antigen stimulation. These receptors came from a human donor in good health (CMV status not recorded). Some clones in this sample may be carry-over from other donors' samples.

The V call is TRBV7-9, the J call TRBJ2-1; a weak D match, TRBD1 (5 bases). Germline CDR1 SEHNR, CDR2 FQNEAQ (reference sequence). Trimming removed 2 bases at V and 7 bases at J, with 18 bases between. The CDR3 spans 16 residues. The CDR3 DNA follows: TGTGCCAGCAGCTTACGGTCTCCAGGGATACTAAATGAGCAGTTCTTC. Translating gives CASSLRSPGILNEQFF.

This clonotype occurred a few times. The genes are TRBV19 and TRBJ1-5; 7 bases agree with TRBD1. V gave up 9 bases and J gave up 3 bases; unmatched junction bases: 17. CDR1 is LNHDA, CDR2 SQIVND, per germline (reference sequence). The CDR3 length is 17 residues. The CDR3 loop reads CASHRTPDRRTNQPQHF. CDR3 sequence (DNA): TGTGCCAGCCATCGTACACCGGACAGGAGGACCAATCAGCCCCAGCATTTT.

CDR3 nucleotides: TGTGCCAGTAGTGGAATACTCTCTGGGGCCAACGTCCTGACTTTC. It is translated as CASSGILSGANVLTF. The chain has TRBV19 and TRBJ2-6, with no clear D. CDR3 size: 15 residues. V lost 5 bases to trimming and J lost 0 bases, with 8 bases between them. Germline V lookup: CDR1 LNHDA, CDR2 SQIVND (reference sequence).

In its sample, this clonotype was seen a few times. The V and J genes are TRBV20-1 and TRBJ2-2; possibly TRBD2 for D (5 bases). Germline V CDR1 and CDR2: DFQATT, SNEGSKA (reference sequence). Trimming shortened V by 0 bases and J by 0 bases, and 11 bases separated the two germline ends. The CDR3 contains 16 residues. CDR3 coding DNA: TGCAGTGCTAGAGATCTTGAGGGTACGAACACCGGGGAGCTGTTTTTT. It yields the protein CSARDLEGTNTGELFF.

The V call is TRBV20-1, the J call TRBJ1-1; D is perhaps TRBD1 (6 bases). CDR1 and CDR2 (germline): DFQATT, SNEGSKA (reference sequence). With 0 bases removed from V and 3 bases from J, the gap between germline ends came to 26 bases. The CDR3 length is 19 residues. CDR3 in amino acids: CSARDWDMVGSNLDTEAFF. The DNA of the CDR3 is TGCAGTGCTAGAGATTGGGACATGGTTGGGTCGAATTTAGACACTGAAGCTTTCTTT.